This T cell receptor (beta chain) was recovered during a study of cytomegalovirus exposure and HLA in healthy donors. This CDR3 comprises 16 residues. The germline V gene encodes CDR1 MNHNS and CDR2 SASEGT. Trimming removed 4 bases at V and 0 bases at J, with 16 bases between. Amplification used 60 Vbeta primers and 13 Jbeta primers. Generated by immunoSEQ multiplex PCR, the TCRdb table keeps only in-frame clones and is missing some. The table has under 250,000 clones, around 76% seen once. Sample: PBMCs. The chain recombines TRBV6-1 with TRBJ2-7; D may be TRBD2 (5 bases). This clonotype originated in a man younger than 30 in good health and CMV-seronegative. CDR3 DNA: TGTGCCAGCAGTGCAAATCCGGGATTTAGCTCCTACGAGCAGTACTTC. Translation gives CASSANPGFSSYEQYF.